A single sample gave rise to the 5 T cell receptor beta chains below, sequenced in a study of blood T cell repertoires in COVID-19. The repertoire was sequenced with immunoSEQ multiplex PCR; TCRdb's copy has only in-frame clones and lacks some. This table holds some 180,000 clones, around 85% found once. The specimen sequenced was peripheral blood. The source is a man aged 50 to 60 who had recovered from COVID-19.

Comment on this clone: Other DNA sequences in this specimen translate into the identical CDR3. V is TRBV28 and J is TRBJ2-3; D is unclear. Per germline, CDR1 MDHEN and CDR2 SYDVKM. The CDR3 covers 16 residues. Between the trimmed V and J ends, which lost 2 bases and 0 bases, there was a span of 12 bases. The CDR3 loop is CASSLRRRASTDTQYF. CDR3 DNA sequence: TGTGCCAGCAGTTTAAGGCGTCGAGCGAGCACAGATACGCAGTATTTT.

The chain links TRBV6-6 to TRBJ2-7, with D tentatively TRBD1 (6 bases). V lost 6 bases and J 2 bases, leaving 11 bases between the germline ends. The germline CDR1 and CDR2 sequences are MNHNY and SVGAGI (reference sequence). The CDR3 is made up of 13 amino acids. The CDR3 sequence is CASRDSLTYEQYF. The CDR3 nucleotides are TGTGCCAGCAGGGACAGCCTGACCTACGAGCAGTACTTC.

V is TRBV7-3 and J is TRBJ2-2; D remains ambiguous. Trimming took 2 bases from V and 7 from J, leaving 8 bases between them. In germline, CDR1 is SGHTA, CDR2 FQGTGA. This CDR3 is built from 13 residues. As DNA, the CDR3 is TGTGCCAGCAGCTTAGTAGAGGTCGGGGAGCTGTTTTTT. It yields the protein CASSLVEVGELFF.

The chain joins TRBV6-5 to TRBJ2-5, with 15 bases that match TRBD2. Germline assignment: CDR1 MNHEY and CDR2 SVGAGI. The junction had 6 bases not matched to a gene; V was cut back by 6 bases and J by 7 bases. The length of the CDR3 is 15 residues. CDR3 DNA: TGTGCCAGCAGCGGACTAGCGGGAGGGCTGGGGACCCAGTACTTC. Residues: CASSGLAGGLGTQYF.

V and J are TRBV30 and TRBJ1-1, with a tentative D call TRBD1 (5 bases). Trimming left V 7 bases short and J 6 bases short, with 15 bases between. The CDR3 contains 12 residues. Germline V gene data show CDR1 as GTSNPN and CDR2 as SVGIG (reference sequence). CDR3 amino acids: CASGGGYSEAFF. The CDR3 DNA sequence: TGTGCCTCCGGGGGGGGGTATTCTGAAGCTTTCTTT.